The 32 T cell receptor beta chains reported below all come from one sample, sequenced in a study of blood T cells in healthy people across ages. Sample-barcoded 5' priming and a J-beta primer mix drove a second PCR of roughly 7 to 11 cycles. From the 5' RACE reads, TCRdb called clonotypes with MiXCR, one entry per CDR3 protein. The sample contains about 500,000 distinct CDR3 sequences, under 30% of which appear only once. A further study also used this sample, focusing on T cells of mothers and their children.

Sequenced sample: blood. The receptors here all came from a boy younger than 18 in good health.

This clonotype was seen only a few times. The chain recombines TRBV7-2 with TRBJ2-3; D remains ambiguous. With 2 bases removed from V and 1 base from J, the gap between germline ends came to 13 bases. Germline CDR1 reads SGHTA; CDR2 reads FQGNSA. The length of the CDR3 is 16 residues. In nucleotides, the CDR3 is TGTGCCAGCAGCTTAAGGGTCTCACATGGCACAGATACGCAGTATTTT. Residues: CASSLRVSHGTDTQYF. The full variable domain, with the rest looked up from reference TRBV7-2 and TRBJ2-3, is GAGVSQSPSNKVTEKGKDVELRCDPISGHTALYWYRQSLGQGLEFLIYFQGNSAPDKSGLPSDRFSAERTGGSVSTLTIQRTQQEDSAVYLCASSLRVSHGTDTQYFGPGTRLTVL.

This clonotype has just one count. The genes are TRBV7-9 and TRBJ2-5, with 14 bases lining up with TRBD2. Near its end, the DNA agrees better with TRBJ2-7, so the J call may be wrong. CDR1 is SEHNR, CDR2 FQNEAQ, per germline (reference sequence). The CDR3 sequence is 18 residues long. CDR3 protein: CASSPGTSGSSLSYEQYF. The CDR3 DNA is TGTGCCAGCAGCCCCGGGACTAGCGGGAGTTCTTTAAGCTACGAGCAGTACTTC.

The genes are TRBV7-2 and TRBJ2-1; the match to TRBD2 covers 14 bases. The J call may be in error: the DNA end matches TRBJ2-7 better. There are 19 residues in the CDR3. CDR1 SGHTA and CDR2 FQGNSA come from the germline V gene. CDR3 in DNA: TGTGCCAGCAGCCTGGGGACTAGCGGGAGTTACGGTCGGTCCTACGAGCAGTACTTC. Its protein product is CASSLGTSGSYGRSYEQYF.

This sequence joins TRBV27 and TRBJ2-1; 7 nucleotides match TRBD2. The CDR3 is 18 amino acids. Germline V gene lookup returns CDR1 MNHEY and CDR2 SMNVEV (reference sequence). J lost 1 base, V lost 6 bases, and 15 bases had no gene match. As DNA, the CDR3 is TGTGCCAGCAGGCCCACGGGAGGCTGGGGGATTTCCTACAATGAGCAGTTCTTC. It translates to CASRPTGGWGISYNEQFF.

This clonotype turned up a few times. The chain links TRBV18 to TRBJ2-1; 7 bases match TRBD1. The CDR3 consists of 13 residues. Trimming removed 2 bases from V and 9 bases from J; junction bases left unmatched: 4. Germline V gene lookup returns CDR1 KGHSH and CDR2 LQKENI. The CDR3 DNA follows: TGTGCCAGCTCACCAGGGACAGTGGGTGAGCAGTTCTTC. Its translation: CASSPGTVGEQFF.

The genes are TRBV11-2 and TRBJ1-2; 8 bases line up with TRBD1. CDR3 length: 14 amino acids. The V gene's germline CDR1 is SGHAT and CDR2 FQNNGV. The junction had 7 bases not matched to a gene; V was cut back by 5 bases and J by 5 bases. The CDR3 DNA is TGTGCCAGCAGCCGGGGACAGGCGACTTATGGCTACACCTTC. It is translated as CASSRGQATYGYTF.

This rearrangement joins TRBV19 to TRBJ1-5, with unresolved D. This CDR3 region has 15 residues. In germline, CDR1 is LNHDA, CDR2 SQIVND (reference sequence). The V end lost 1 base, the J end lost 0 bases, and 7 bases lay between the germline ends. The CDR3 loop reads CASSIGTYSNQPQHF. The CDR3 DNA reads TGTGCCAGTAGTATAGGGACCTATAGCAATCAGCCCCAGCATTTT.

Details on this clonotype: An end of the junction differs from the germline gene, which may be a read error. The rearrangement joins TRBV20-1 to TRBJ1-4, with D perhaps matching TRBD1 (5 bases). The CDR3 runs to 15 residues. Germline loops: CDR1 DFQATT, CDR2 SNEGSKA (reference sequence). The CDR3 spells CSARGGTTGLEKLFF. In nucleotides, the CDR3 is TGCAGTGCGAGAGGCGGGACGACGGGACTAGAAAAACTGTTTTTT.

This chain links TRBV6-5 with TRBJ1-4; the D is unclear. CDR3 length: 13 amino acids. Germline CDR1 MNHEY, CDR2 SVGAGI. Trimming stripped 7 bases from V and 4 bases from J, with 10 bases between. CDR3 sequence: CASTRLGNEKLFF. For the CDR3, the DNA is TGTGCCAGCACCCGGCTTGGTAATGAAAAACTGTTTTTT.

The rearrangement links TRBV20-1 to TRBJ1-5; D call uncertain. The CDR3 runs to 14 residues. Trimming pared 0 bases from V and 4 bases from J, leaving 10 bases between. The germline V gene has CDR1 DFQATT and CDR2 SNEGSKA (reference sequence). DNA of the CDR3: TGCAGTGCTAGAGATTCTACAACTAATCAGCCCCAGCATTTT. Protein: CSARDSTTNQPQHF.

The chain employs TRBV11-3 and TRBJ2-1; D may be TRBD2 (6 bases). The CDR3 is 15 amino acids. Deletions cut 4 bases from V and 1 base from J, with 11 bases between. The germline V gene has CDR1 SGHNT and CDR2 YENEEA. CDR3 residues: CASSYSGPSYNEQFF. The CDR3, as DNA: TGTGCCAGCAGCTATAGCGGACCGTCCTACAATGAGCAGTTCTTC. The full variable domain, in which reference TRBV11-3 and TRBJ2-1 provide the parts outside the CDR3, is EAGVVQSPRYKIIEKKQPVAFWCNPISGHNTLYWYLQNLGQGPELLIRYENEEAVDDSQLPKDRFSAERLKGVDSTLKIQPAELGDSAVYLCASSYSGPSYNEQFFGPGTRLTVL.

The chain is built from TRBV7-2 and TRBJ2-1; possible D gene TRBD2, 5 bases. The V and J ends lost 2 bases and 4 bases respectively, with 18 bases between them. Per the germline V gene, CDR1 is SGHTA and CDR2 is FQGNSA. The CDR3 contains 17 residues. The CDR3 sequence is CASSLPTSGETYNEQFF. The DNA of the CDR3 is TGTGCCAGCAGCTTACCAACTAGTGGGGAGACTTACAATGAGCAGTTCTTC.

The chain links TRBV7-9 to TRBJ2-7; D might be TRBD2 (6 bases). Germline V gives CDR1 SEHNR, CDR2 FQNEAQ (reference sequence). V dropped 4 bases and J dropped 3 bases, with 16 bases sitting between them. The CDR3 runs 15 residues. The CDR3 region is CASSSTMGGNYEQYF. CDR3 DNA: TGTGCCAGCAGCTCCACCATGGGGGGAAACTACGAGCAGTACTTC.

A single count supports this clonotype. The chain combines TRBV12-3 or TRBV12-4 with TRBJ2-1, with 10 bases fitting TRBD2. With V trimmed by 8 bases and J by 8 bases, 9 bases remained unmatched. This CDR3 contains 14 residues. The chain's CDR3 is CASGPSGRFDEQFF. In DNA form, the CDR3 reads TGTGCCAGCGGTCCTAGCGGGAGATTCGATGAGCAGTTCTTC.

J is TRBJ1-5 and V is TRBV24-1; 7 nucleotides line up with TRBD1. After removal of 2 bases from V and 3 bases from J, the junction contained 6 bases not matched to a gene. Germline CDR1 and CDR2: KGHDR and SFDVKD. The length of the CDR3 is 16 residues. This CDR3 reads CATSDSGTVYNQPQHF. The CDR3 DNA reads TGTGCCACCAGTGATTCCGGGACAGTCTACAATCAGCCCCAGCATTTT.

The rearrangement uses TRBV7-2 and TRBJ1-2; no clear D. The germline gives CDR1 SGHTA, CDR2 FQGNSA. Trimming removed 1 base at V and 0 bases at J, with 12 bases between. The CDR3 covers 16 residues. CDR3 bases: TGTGCCAGCAGCTTAGGCCTGAGGGTAGCTAACTATGGCTACACCTTC. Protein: CASSLGLRVANYGYTF.

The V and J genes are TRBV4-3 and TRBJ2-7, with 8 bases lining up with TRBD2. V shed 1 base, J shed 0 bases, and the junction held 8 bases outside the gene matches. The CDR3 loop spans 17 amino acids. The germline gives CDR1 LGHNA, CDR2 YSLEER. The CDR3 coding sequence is TGCGCCAGCAGCCAAGTTGGAACTAGCGGAGTCTCCTACGAGCAGTACTTC. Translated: CASSQVGTSGVSYEQYF.

The CDR3: CASSYLNGPIYEQYF. In DNA form, the CDR3 reads TGTGCCAGCAGCTACCTCAATGGTCCCATCTACGAGCAGTACTTC. The chain uses TRBV6-2 or TRBV6-3 and TRBJ2-7, with no clear D. V gave up 6 bases and J gave up 3 bases, with 18 bases separating them. CDR1 is MNHEY, CDR2 SVGEGT, per germline. This CDR3 has 15 amino acids.

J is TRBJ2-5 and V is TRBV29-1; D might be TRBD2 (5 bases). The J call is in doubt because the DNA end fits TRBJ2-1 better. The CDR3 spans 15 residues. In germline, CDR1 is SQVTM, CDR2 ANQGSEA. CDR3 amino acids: CSVEPEDRSVNEQFF. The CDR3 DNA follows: TGCAGCGTTGAGCCGGAGGATAGGAGTGTTAATGAGCAGTTCTTC.

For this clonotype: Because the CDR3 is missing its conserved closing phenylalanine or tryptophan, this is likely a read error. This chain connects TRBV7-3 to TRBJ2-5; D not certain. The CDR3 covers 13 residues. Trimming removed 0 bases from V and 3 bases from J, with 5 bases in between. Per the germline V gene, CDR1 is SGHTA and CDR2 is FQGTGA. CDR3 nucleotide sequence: TGTGCCAGCAGCTTAACCCCCAAAGAGACCCAGTACTCC. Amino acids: CASSLTPKETQYS.

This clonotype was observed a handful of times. The DNA of the CDR3 is TGTGCCAGCACCGGGACGCTCTACGAGCAGTACTTC. Protein sequence: CASTGTLYEQYF. This chain connects TRBV2 to TRBJ2-7; D tentatively fits TRBD1 or TRBD2 (5 bases each). The CDR3 contains 12 residues. The ends were cut back, 7 bases at V and 3 bases at J, with 10 bases in the middle. Germline V gene sequence: CDR1 SNHLY, CDR2 FYNNEI.

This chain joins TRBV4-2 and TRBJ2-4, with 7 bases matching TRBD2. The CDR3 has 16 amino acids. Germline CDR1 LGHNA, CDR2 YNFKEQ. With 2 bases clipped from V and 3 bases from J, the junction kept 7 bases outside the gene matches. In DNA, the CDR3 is TGTGCCAGCAGCCAAATTGGGGGGGAGGGCAAAAACATTCAGTACTTC. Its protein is CASSQIGGEGKNIQYF.

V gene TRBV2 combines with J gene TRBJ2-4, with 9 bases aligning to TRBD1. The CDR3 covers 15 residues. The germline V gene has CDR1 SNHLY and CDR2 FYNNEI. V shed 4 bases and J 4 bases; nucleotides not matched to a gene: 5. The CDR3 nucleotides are TGTGCCAGCAGTGCCCGCGACAGGGGGAAAAACATTCAGTACTTC. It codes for CASSARDRGKNIQYF. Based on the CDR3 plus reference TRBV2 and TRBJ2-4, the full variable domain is EPEVTQTPSHQVTQMGQEVILRCVPISNHLYFYWYRQILGQKVEFLVSFYNNEISEKSEIFDDQFSVERPDGSNFTLKIRSTKLEDSAMYFCASSARDRGKNIQYFGAGTRLSVL.

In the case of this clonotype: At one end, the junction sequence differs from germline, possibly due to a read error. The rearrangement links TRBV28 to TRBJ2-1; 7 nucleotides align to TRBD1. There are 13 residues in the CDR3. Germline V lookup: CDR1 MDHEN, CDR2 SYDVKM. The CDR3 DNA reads TGTACCAGCAGAGTACAGGGGCCCAATGAGCAGTTCTTC. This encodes CTSRVQGPNEQFF.

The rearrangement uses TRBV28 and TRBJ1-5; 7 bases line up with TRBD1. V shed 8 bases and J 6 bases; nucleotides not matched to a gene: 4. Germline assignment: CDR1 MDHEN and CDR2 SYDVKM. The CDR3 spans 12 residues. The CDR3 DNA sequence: TGTGCCAGCTCCTGGACAGGTCAGCCCCAGCATTTT. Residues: CASSWTGQPQHF.

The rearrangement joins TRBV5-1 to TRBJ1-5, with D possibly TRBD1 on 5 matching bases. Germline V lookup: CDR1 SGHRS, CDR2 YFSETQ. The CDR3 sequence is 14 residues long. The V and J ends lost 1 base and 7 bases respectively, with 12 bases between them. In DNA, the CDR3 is TGCGCCAGCAGCTTGAGAGGAGGGGAACAGCCCCAGCATTTT. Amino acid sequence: CASSLRGGEQPQHF.

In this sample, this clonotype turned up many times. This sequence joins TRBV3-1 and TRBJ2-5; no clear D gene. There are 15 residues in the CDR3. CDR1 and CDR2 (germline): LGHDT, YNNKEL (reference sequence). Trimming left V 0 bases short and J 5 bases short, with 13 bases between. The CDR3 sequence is CASSQDIGVIETQYF. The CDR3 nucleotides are TGTGCCAGCAGCCAAGATATTGGGGTGATCGAGACCCAGTACTTC.

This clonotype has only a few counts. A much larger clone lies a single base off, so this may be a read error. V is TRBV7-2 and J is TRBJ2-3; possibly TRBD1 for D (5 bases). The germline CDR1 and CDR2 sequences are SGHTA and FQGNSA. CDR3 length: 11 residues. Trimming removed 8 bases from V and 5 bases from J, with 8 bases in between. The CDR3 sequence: CASRQGDTQYF. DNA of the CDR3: TGTGCCAGCCGCCAGGGAGATACGCAGTATTTT.

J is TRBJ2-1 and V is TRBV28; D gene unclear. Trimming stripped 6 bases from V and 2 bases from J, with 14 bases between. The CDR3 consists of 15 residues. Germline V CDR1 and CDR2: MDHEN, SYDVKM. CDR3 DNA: TGTGCCAGCAGCTTAGCTACTCTGGCCTACAATGAGCAGTTCTTC. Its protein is CASSLATLAYNEQFF.

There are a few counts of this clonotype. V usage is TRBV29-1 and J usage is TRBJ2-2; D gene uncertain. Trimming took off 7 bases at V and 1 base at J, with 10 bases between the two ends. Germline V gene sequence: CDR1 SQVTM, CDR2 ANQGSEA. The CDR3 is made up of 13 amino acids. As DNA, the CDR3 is TGCAGCGCCCGGACGGGGAACACCGGGGAGCTGTTTTTT. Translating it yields CSARTGNTGELFF.

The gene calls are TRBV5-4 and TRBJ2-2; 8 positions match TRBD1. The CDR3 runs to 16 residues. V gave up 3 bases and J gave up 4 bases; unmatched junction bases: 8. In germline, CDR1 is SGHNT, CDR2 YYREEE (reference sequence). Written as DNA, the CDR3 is TGTGCCAGCAGCTACGGACAGGGATCCGGCACCGGGGAGCTGTTTTTT. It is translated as CASSYGQGSGTGELFF.

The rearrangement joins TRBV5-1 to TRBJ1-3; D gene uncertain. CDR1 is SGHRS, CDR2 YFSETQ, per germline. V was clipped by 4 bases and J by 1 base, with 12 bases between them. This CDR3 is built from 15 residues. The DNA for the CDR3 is TGCGCCAGCAGCCCGGGCGAGGGTTCTGGAAACACCATATATTTT. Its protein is CASSPGEGSGNTIYF. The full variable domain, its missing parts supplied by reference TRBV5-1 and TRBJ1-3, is KAGVTQTPRYLIKTRGQQVTLSCSPISGHRSVSWYQQTPGQGLQFLFEYFSETQRNKGNFPGRFSGRQFSNSRSEMNVSTLELGDSALYLCASSPGEGSGNTIYFGEGSWLTVV.